This TCR beta chain emerged from a study of cytomegalovirus exposure and HLA in healthy donors. Study-level background: The approximately 120 validation repertoires were reported in a later analysis to have been generated on the same platform as the approximately 700 first-cohort repertoires. Broader study findings: The tendency of first-cohort TCR clusters to co-occur in the 120 validation repertoires was the finding of a later analysis. The study labeled 150 to 200 TCR beta chains cytomegalovirus-associated. It was reported that the classifier diagnosed cytomegalovirus status with high specificity and sensitivity in both the original and validation cohorts.

On this clone itself: Antigen unknown.

The CDR3 is 23 amino acids. Germline CDR1 reads SGHRS; CDR2 reads YFSETQ. V shed 2 bases and J shed 0 bases, with 33 bases lying between them. The data were produced by immunoSEQ multiplex PCR, yet TCRdb's version contains in-frame clones alone and is incomplete. The table lists tens of thousands of clones, around 90% of them singletons. Sequencing was done on a sample of PBMCs. This receptor was identified in a woman aged 18-29 years in good health and CMV-seropositive. J is TRBJ2-1 and V is TRBV5-1; D perhaps matches TRBD1 (8 bases). CDR3 coding DNA: TGCGCCAGCAGCTTCGGACAGGGCCCTATCGGCGGGGGTATGGGGAGCTCCTACAATGAGCAGTTCTTC. Translating it yields CASSFGQGPIGGGMGSSYNEQFF.